The rows below give T cell receptor beta chains drawn from one sample of a study of T cell repertoires in cytomegalovirus infection. TCRdb used MiXCR to reprocess the reads, holding one entry per CDR3 protein. Among almost 550,000 distinct CDR3 sequences listed, approximately 17% were seen once. Input material: CD8+ T cells from PBMCs. These receptors were collected from a human donor in good health (CMV status not recorded). Some clones in this sample may be carry-over from other donors' samples. The CDR3 runs from the conserved cysteine through the conserved F or W. A D gene is named only where the DNA matches it firmly.

TRBV7-2,TRBJ1-1,-,CASSSDSFLTEAFF
TRBV7-6,TRBJ1-6,TRBD1,CASSLKPAGQKNSPLHF
TRBV7-9,TRBJ2-1,-,CASSSLPQGSGNEQFF
TRBV7-6,TRBJ2-4,TRBD2,CASSLELAGGKNIQYF
TRBV7-9,TRBJ2-1,-,CASSLAQWRKGRTANEQFF
TRBV20-1,TRBJ2-7,-,CSASSNRRGLSYEQYF
TRBV4-1,TRBJ2-2,-,CASSQVPGGSGELFF
TRBV12-5,TRBJ2-7,TRBD2,CASGLSGLARNEQYF
TRBV7-9,TRBJ2-3,-,CASSGIPDGTQYF
TRBV12-3/TRBV12-4,TRBJ1-1,TRBD1,CASSSGQLVAEAFF
TRBV7-9,TRBJ2-1,-,CASSFGDERDNEQFF
TRBV9,TRBJ2-1,TRBD2,CASSLLAGKPYNEQFF
TRBV3-1,TRBJ1-1,-,CASSQDLGTEAFF
TRBV10-3,TRBJ2-6,-,CAISEGDSGANVLTF
TRBV7-9,TRBJ2-7,-,CASSSPTGSSYEQYF
TRBV7-9,TRBJ2-1,TRBD2,CASSLGSGRVSYNEQFF
TRBV7-9,TRBJ2-1,-,CASSPPTGQNYNEQFF
TRBV5-1,TRBJ2-3,-,CASSSRASTGPQYF
TRBV7-3,TRBJ2-3,TRBD2,CASSSGGTNTDTQYF
TRBV7-9,TRBJ1-2,-,CASSPPGDTALVNYGYTF
TRBV28,TRBJ1-2,-,CASSLFRDPGYTF
TRBV9,TRBJ2-7,TRBD2,CASSGREGYEQYF
TRBV9,TRBJ1-2,-,CASGRGALGGYTF
TRBV7-3,TRBJ2-1,TRBD2,CASSLRSGGLAYNEQFF
TRBV15,TRBJ2-7,-,CATSRDGGGTGIFHF
TRBV7-9,TRBJ2-3,TRBD1,CASSNRDRDRTDTQYF
TRBV3-1,TRBJ1-5,-,CASSLSVGGGRQPQHF
TRBV9,TRBJ2-1,-,CASSADSNEQFF
TRBV6-6,TRBJ1-1,-,CASSYSMVPNTEAFF
TRBV28,TRBJ2-1,-,CVSTRNVKYNEQFF
TRBV6-2/TRBV6-3,TRBJ2-7,TRBD1,CATSDRDRGFEQYF
TRBV7-9,TRBJ2-1,TRBD2,CASSLISGRSDEQFF
TRBV2,TRBJ2-1,-,CASTKRDRNNEQFF
TRBV7-2,TRBJ2-7,TRBD2,CASSPRTSLFEQYF
TRBV28,TRBJ1-5,TRBD1,CASRSGIWTGVDQPQHF
TRBV11-2,TRBJ1-1,-,CASSLVGRGGILNTEAFF
TRBV25-1,TRBJ2-7,TRBD2,CASSDSGTAYF
TRBV6-5,TRBJ1-2,-,CASSPGRILGYTF
TRBV20-1,TRBJ2-7,-,CSARGRVNYEQYF
TRBV7-6,TRBJ2-7,TRBD2,CASSRLAGESGEQYF
TRBV7-8,TRBJ2-7,TRBD2,CASSLERRGDYEQYF
TRBV9,TRBJ2-5,-,CASSVDGNSETQYF
TRBV19,TRBJ2-7,-,CASSVTASYEQYF
TRBV7-9,TRBJ2-1,TRBD2,CASSLPGLAGGPIGNEQFF
TRBV7-6,TRBJ1-4,-,CASSFYYSATNEKLFF
TRBV7-9,TRBJ2-5,-,CASSYVGPQIETQYF
TRBV6-6,TRBJ2-7,TRBD2,CASSWTSGSHEQYF
TRBV19,TRBJ1-2,-,CASSKTGDNDNYGYTF
TRBV6-1,TRBJ2-1,-,CASSFEQFF
TRBV7-9,TRBJ1-5,TRBD1,CASSPGGDGQPQHF
TRBV28,TRBJ1-5,-,CASSSQRARDSNDQPQHF
TRBV7-8,TRBJ1-4,-,CASSRLGGTNEKLFF
TRBV7-9,TRBJ2-4,-,CASSLDGRAKNIQYF
TRBV9,TRBJ1-2,TRBD1,CASSVDTGTGDRYGYTF
TRBV27,TRBJ2-1,-,CASSLSARQHEQFF
TRBV29-1,TRBJ2-3,-,CSVEGGEDSDTQYF
TRBV19,TRBJ1-1,TRBD1,CASSIDREREETEAFF
TRBV7-9,TRBJ1-1,-,CASSPLDGLNTEAFF
TRBV11-2,TRBJ2-3,-,CASSLDFSDTDTQYF